This T cell receptor (beta chain) derives from a study of early T cells in non-severe SARS-CoV-2 infection. This clonotype has only a few counts. Individual cDNA molecules received unique molecular identifiers during library preparation. MiXCR, applied by TCRdb to the 5' RACE reads, yields one record per CDR3 protein. The sample lists about 36,000 distinct CDR3 sequences; less than 7.5% were seen once. CDR3 length equals 13 residues. Germline V lookup: CDR1 SGHRS, CDR2 YFSETQ. The germline V and J ends were trimmed by 5 bases and 3 bases, with 11 bases remaining between them. The source material was whole blood, sampled at baseline. The receptor's source is an adult who was a healthcare worker with PCR-confirmed SARS-CoV-2 infection or an uninfected control (not recorded which). The chain carries TRBV5-1 and TRBJ1-2, with unresolved D. The CDR3 reads CASSKRSDYGYTF. The CDR3 DNA reads TGCGCCAGCAGTAAAAGGTCTGACTATGGCTACACCTTC.